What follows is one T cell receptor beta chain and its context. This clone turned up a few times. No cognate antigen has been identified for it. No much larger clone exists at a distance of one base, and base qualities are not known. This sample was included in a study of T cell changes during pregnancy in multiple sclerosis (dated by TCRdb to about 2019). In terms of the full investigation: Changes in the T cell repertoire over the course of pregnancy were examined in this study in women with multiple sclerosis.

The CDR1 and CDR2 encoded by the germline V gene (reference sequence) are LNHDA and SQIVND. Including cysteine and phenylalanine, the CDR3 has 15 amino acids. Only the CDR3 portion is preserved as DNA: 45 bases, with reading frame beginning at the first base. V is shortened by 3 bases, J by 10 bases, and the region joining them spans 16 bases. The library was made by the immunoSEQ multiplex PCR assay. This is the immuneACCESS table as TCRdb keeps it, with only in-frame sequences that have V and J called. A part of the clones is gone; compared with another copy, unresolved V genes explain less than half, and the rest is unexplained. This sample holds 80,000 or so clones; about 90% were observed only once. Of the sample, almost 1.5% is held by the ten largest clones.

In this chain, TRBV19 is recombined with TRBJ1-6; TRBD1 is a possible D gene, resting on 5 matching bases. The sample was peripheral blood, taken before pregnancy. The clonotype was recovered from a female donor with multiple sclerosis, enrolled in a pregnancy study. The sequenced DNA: TGTGCCAGTAGTATCGCCGGTTGGGGGGGATCACCCCTCCACTTT. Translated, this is CASSIAGWGGSPLHF. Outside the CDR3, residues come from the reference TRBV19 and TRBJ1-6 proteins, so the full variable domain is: DGGITQSPKYLFRKEGQNVTLSCEQNLNHDAMYWYRQDPGQGLRLIYYSQIVNDFQKGDIAEGYSVSREKKESFPLTVTSAQKNPTAFYLCASSIAGWGGSPLHFGNGTRLTVT.